This T cell receptor beta chain was identified in a study of spatial heterogeneity in lung cancer. Findings of the study overall: It was found that expanded intratumoral alpha and beta TCR counts tracked tumor mutation counts.

This clonotype occurred a few times. Its antigen is still unknown. J lost 10 bases, V lost 6 bases, and 9 bases had no gene match. The CDR3 spans 15 residues. Per the germline V gene, CDR1 is SNHLY and CDR2 is FYNNEI. Time point here: sample taken at primary tumor resection. Samples came from some 73 TRACERx patients with untreated early-stage lung cancer. TCRdb itself ran the 5' RACE reads through MiXCR, one entry per CDR3 protein. Among roughly 7,200 distinct CDR3 sequences listed, about 20% were seen once. The sequences come from lung tumor tissue, collected at surgery. The V gene is TRBV2, the J gene TRBJ1-6, with 10 bases aligning to TRBD1. The sequence derives from a female donor with early-stage non-small cell lung cancer. As DNA, the CDR3 is TGTGCCAGCAGGGTGCCAGGACAGGGGGGATCACCCCTCCACTTT. This codes for CASRVPGQGGSPLHF. The variable domain in full, completed from reference TRBV2 and TRBJ1-6, reads EPEVTQTPSHQVTQMGQEVILRCVPISNHLYFYWYRQILGQKVEFLVSFYNNEISEKSEIFDDQFSVERPDGSNFTLKIRSTKLEDSAMYFCASRVPGQGGSPLHFGNGTRLTVT.